Following are 18 T cell receptor beta chains from one sample sequenced in a study of blood T cell repertoires in COVID-19. The protocol was immunoSEQ multiplex PCR, while the TCRdb copy is restricted to in-frame clones and leaves out a portion. The data contain 130,000 to 150,000 clones, approximately 86% of them seen just once; the ten biggest clones take up less than 2%. Sequencing input: peripheral blood. Every receptor here comes from a man aged 70-80 years with acute or convalescent COVID-19.

J is TRBJ1-1 and V is TRBV6-5; D remains unclear. CDR3 length: 14 amino acids. In germline, CDR1 is MNHEY, CDR2 SVGAGI. The V end lost 0 bases, the J end lost 5 bases, and 10 bases lay between the germline ends. CDR3 sequence reads: CASSYSRSLTEAFF. CDR3 coding DNA: TGTGCCAGCAGTTACTCGAGGTCCCTTACTGAAGCTTTCTTT.

The chain has TRBV6-5 and TRBJ1-5; D is perhaps TRBD1 (5 bases). The CDR3 consists of 14 residues. Germline CDR1 and CDR2: MNHEY and SVGAGI. The ends were cut back, 6 bases at V and 7 bases at J, with 16 bases in the middle. The CDR3 spells CASRKTRESQPQHF. The CDR3 DNA follows: TGTGCCAGCAGGAAGACCAGGGAAAGCCAGCCCCAGCATTTT.

J is TRBJ2-7 and V is TRBV11-2; tentative D call: TRBD2 (7 bases). The CDR3 has 16 residues. V lost 5 bases to trimming and J lost 7 bases, with 24 bases between them. Germline lookup yields CDR1 SGHAT and CDR2 FQNNGV. CDR3 sequence reads: CASSHLRGAADGEQYF. The CDR3 DNA reads TGTGCCAGCAGCCATCTACGGGGGGCCGCTGATGGGGAGCAGTACTTC.

This rearrangement joins TRBV19 to TRBJ2-3; tentatively, D is TRBD1 (5 bases). Germline loops: CDR1 LNHDA, CDR2 SQIVND (reference sequence). The CDR3 length is 17 residues. V lost 0 bases and J 0 bases, leaving 13 bases between the germline ends. The DNA for the CDR3 is TGTGCCAGTAGTATAGATCTCCTGACAGCTAGCACAGATACGCAGTATTTT. As protein: CASSIDLLTASTDTQYF.

This chain links TRBV19 with TRBJ2-3, with a possible D match to TRBD2 (5 bases). CDR3 size: 14 residues. V lost 5 bases to trimming and J lost 0 bases, with 9 bases between them. Germline V lookup: CDR1 LNHDA, CDR2 SQIVND (reference sequence). CDR3: CASSDRGSTDTQYF. In DNA form, the CDR3 reads TGTGCCAGTAGTGACCGGGGTAGCACAGATACGCAGTATTTT. The whole variable domain, remainder taken from reference TRBV19 and TRBJ2-3, is DGGITQSPKYLFRKEGQNVTLSCEQNLNHDAMYWYRQDPGQGLRLIYYSQIVNDFQKGDIAEGYSVSREKKESFPLTVTSAQKNPTAFYLCASSDRGSTDTQYFGPGTRLTVL.

The chain has TRBV4-1 and TRBJ2-5; 7 nucleotides align to TRBD2. This CDR3 is 17 amino acids long. CDR1 and CDR2 (germline): MGHRA, YSYEKL. V lost 1 base to trimming and J lost 4 bases; unmatched junction nucleotides: 12. Here the CDR3 DNA reads TGCGCCAGCAGCCAAGGGCGGCTAGCGGTGGCGGGAGAGACCCAGTACTTC. Its translation: CASSQGRLAVAGETQYF.

This clone has a single count. V and J are TRBV5-1 and TRBJ2-7; D possibly corresponds to TRBD1 (6 bases). This CDR3 region has 14 residues. CDR1 and CDR2 from the germline V gene are SGHRS and YFSETQ. Between the trimmed V and J ends, which lost 4 bases and 2 bases, there was a span of 13 bases. As DNA, the CDR3 is TGCGCCAGCAGCCACCCGACAGGAACCTACGAGCAGTACTTC. Its protein product is CASSHPTGTYEQYF.

The V and J genes are TRBV3-1 (or the pseudogene TRBV3-2) and TRBJ1-4, with 9 positions matching TRBD1. The V gene end was trimmed by 3 bases and the J gene end by 1 base; junction bases not matched to a gene: 3. The CDR3 consists of 16 residues. In germline, CDR1 is LGHDT, CDR2 YNNKEL (reference sequence). CDR3 protein: CASSQQTGGTNEKLFF. CDR3 bases: TGTGCCAGCAGCCAGCAGACAGGGGGAACTAATGAAAAACTGTTTTTT.

This chain links TRBV29-1 with TRBJ2-3; D gene unclear. Trimming removed 4 bases from V and 1 base from J, with 12 bases in between. Per the germline V gene, CDR1 is SQVTM and CDR2 is ANQGSEA. This CDR3 has 14 amino acids. CDR3 protein: CSVGLVKRTDTQYF. The DNA of the CDR3 is TGCAGCGTTGGATTAGTTAAGCGCACAGATACGCAGTATTTT.

The chain links TRBV19 to TRBJ2-2; 12 nucleotides line up with TRBD2. The germline gives CDR1 LNHDA, CDR2 SQIVND (reference sequence). The CDR3 is made up of 15 amino acids. J was trimmed by 6 bases and V by 4 bases; bases with no gene match: 3. CDR3 nucleotides: TGTGCCAGTAGTAACCGACTAGCGGGGGCCGGGGAGCTGTTTTTT. Its protein product is CASSNRLAGAGELFF.

The chain combines TRBV6-2 or TRBV6-3 with TRBJ2-7; 13 nucleotides line up with TRBD2. CDR3 length equals 16 residues. V dropped 4 bases and J dropped 5; count of bases not matched to a gene: 8. The V gene's germline CDR1 is MNHEY and CDR2 SVGEGT. The CDR3 bases are TGTGCCAGCAGTTCATGGACTAGCGGGAGTCTCGACGAGCAGTACTTC. This gives the protein CASSSWTSGSLDEQYF.

The chain recombines TRBV5-1 with TRBJ2-1; possibly TRBD1 for D (7 bases). Germline-derived CDR1 and CDR2 are SGHRS and YFSETQ. V was pared by 1 base and J by 3 bases, with 11 bases between. There are 15 residues in the CDR3. The chain's CDR3 is CASSLWQGGYNEQFF. The CDR3 region has the DNA TGCGCCAGCAGCTTGTGGCAGGGGGGCTACAATGAGCAGTTCTTC.

The rearrangement links TRBV18 to TRBJ2-5; 12 bases map to TRBD1. Trimming cost V 3 bases and J 4 bases; bases outside gene matches: 6. This CDR3 spans 16 amino acids. The germline V gene encodes CDR1 KGHSH and CDR2 LQKENI. The CDR3 loop reads CASSPRGTGGGETQYF. The CDR3 nucleotides read TGTGCCAGCTCACCGAGAGGGACAGGGGGCGGAGAGACCCAGTACTTC.

This clone appeared a single time. The chain has TRBV11-3 and TRBJ2-1; perhaps TRBD2 as D (5 bases). Per germline, CDR1 SGHNT and CDR2 YENEEA. This CDR3 region has 15 residues. Trimming took 0 bases from V and 0 from J, leaving 6 bases between them. CDR3 sequence (DNA): TGTGCCAGCAGCTTAGAGGGGAGCTCCTACAATGAGCAGTTCTTC. It translates to CASSLEGSSYNEQFF. The whole variable domain, filled in from reference TRBV11-3 and TRBJ2-1, reads EAGVVQSPRYKIIEKKQPVAFWCNPISGHNTLYWYLQNLGQGPELLIRYENEEAVDDSQLPKDRFSAERLKGVDSTLKIQPAELGDSAVYLCASSLEGSSYNEQFFGPGTRLTVL.

The J gene is TRBJ2-1, the V gene TRBV5-1, with a possible D match to TRBD2 (5 bases). The CDR3 extends over 15 amino acids. The germline CDR1 and CDR2 sequences are SGHRS and YFSETQ. V lost 4 bases and J 7 bases, leaving 18 bases between the germline ends. CDR3 bases: TGCGCCAGCAGCATCCAGGACTTCAGGCAGAATGAGCAGTTCTTC. Translating gives CASSIQDFRQNEQFF.

The V gene is TRBV7-9, the J gene TRBJ1-1, with D maybe TRBD1 (5 bases). Trimming stripped 5 bases from V and 1 base from J, with 11 bases between. The CDR3 is 14 amino acids. In germline, CDR1 is SEHNR, CDR2 FQNEAQ (reference sequence). CDR3 loop: CASSPKTANTEAFF. DNA for the CDR3: TGTGCCAGCAGCCCCAAGACAGCGAACACTGAAGCTTTCTTT.

The genes are TRBV5-1 and TRBJ2-1, with 11 bases fitting TRBD2. After removal of 4 bases from V and 2 bases from J, the junction contained 5 bases not matched to a gene. The CDR3 contains 16 residues. CDR1 is SGHRS and CDR2 is YFSETQ in the germline V gene. The CDR3 loop is CASSRIAGGPYNEQFF. CDR3 in DNA: TGCGCCAGCAGCCGAATAGCGGGAGGGCCCTACAATGAGCAGTTCTTC.

The rearrangement uses TRBV14 and TRBJ1-1; D is uncertain. V was cut by 2 bases and J by 0 bases, with 4 bases left in between. This CDR3 spans 13 amino acids. From germline, CDR1 is SGHDN and CDR2 FVKESK. The CDR3 DNA follows: TGTGCCAGCAGCCAACCCATGAACACTGAAGCTTTCTTT. This codes for CASSQPMNTEAFF.